This passage covers 3 T cell receptor beta chains from one sample sequenced in a study of cytomegalovirus exposure and HLA in healthy donors (dated 2017 in TCRdb). Library prep was done by the immunoSEQ multiplex PCR assay. A mixture of 60 forward primers for TCR Vbeta segments and 13 reverse primers for TCR Jbeta segments was used in the multiplex PCR. TCRdb carries this immuneACCESS record with in-frame sequences only. Its versions omit some clonotypes, under half of them owing to an unresolved V gene in the studies checked, with the rest unexplained. This sample has more than 50,000 clones in its table, and 70% of those were observed once. Roughly 19% of the sample rests with the top ten. The sample comprised PBMCs. Every receptor here comes from a woman aged 55-69 years in good health and CMV-seropositive.

The J gene is TRBJ1-2, the V gene TRBV7-2; D perhaps matches TRBD1 (6 bases). Germline loops: CDR1 SGHTA, CDR2 FQGNSA. The V end lost 1 base, the J end lost 1 base, and 10 bases lay between the germline ends. There are 15 residues in the CDR3. The CDR3 region is CASSLGAGVNYGYTF. CDR3 nucleotides: TGTGCCAGCAGCTTAGGGGCAGGGGTTAACTATGGCTACACCTTC. Full variable domain (outside the CDR3, taken from reference TRBV7-2 and TRBJ1-2): GAGVSQSPSNKVTEKGKDVELRCDPISGHTALYWYRQSLGQGLEFLIYFQGNSAPDKSGLPSDRFSAERTGGSVSTLTIQRTQQEDSAVYLCASSLGAGVNYGYTFGSGTRLTVV.

CDR3 in DNA: TGTGCCAGCAGCAAGGGACAGCTAAACACTGAAGCTTTCTTT. It yields the protein CASSKGQLNTEAFF. The chain carries TRBV28 and TRBJ1-1; 7 bases match TRBD1. The CDR3 runs to 14 residues. Trimming at V came to 6 bases and at J to 2 bases, leaving 6 bases not matched to a gene. Germline lookup yields CDR1 MDHEN and CDR2 SYDVKM.

The gene calls are TRBV6-6 and TRBJ2-1; D perhaps matches TRBD1 (6 bases). From germline, CDR1 is MNHNY and CDR2 SVGAGI (reference sequence). The CDR3 contains 14 residues. Trimming took 6 bases from V and 4 from J, leaving 13 bases between them. The CDR3 region has the DNA TGTGCCAGCAGCTCCCAAGGACAGTACAATGAGCAGTTCTTC. It codes for CASSSQGQYNEQFF.